The 16 T cell receptor beta chains presented below share a single source sample, sequenced in a study of blood T cell repertoires in COVID-19. Method: immunoSEQ multiplex PCR; TCRdb's copy keeps in-frame clones and lacks some. Altogether about 500,000 clones are present, approximately 88% being singletons, with the ten largest covering roughly 8.3%. Specimen: peripheral blood. The receptors derive from a woman aged 50 to 65 with COVID-19, enrolled during active disease.

The chain recombines TRBV12-3 or TRBV12-4 with TRBJ1-1; possible D gene TRBD1, 5 bases. Trimming removed 6 bases at V and 4 bases at J, with 9 bases between. CDR3 length equals 12 residues. The CDR3 region is CASSPGFTEAFF. The DNA for the CDR3 is TGTGCCAGCAGCCCAGGGTTCACTGAAGCTTTCTTT.

CDR3 sequence: CASSNPLQGGLGVVTEAFF. DNA for the CDR3: TGTGCCAGCAGCAACCCGTTACAGGGGGGGCTGGGGGTTGTCACTGAAGCTTTCTTT. The rearrangement links TRBV7-9 to TRBJ1-1; TRBD1 aligns across 8 bases. The CDR3 has 19 amino acids. Trimming removed 5 bases from V and 4 bases from J; junction bases left unmatched: 21. The germline gives CDR1 SEHNR, CDR2 FQNEAQ (reference sequence).

V and J are TRBV30 and TRBJ2-3; D ambiguous. V was pared by 3 bases and J by 6 bases, with 13 bases between. This CDR3 is built from 13 residues. Looked up from germline, CDR1 is GTSNPN and CDR2 is SVGIG (reference sequence). The CDR3 DNA reads as TGTGCCTGGAGCGACAACCTTATGGATACGCAGTATTTT. Its translation: CAWSDNLMDTQYF. Full variable domain (rest looked up from reference TRBV30 and TRBJ2-3): SQTIHQWPATLVQPVGSPLSLECTVEGTSNPNLYWYRQAAGRGLQLLFYSVGIGQISSEVPQNLSASRPQDRQFILSSKKLLLSDSGFYLCAWSDNLMDTQYFGPGTRLTVL.

V gene TRBV12-3 or TRBV12-4 combines with J gene TRBJ2-3, with unresolved D. The CDR3 is 13 amino acids. The V gene lost 4 bases and the J gene lost 9 bases, with 14 bases spanning the gap. CDR3 DNA: TGTGCCAGCAGTTCAGAAGCGAAAGGCACGCAGTATTTT. Protein sequence: CASSSEAKGTQYF.

This clone was recorded a few times. The chain has TRBV5-1 and TRBJ1-2; D is ambiguous. V lost 1 base and J 4 bases, leaving 11 bases between the germline ends. The germline CDR1 and CDR2 sequences are SGHRS and YFSETQ. The CDR3 extends over 14 amino acids. In nucleotides, the CDR3 is TGCGCCAGCAGCTTGAAGGGAGAAGGCTATGGCTACACCTTC. As protein: CASSLKGEGYGYTF. The full variable domain, with the rest looked up from reference TRBV5-1 and TRBJ1-2, is KAGVTQTPRYLIKTRGQQVTLSCSPISGHRSVSWYQQTPGQGLQFLFEYFSETQRNKGNFPGRFSGRQFSNSRSEMNVSTLELGDSALYLCASSLKGEGYGYTFGSGTRLTVV.

V is TRBV6-5 and J is TRBJ1-1, with D unresolved. Germline CDR1 MNHEY, CDR2 SVGAGI. This CDR3 is 13 amino acids long. The V gene lost 4 bases and the J gene lost 0 bases, with 6 bases spanning the gap. CDR3 sequence (DNA): TGTGCCAGCAGTTTGGGAGTGAACACTGAAGCTTTCTTT. Encoded protein: CASSLGVNTEAFF.

As concerns this clone: The sample has other DNA sequences that encode this CDR3 too. The rearrangement links TRBV18 to TRBJ1-1; D is unclear. The CDR3 has 13 residues. CDR1 is KGHSH, CDR2 LQKENI, per germline. V gave up 3 bases and J gave up 3 bases, with 8 bases separating them. The CDR3 coding sequence is TGTGCCAGCTCACCCCGGGTAGACACTGAAGCTTTCTTT. Its translation: CASSPRVDTEAFF. The full variable domain, rest sourced from reference TRBV18 and TRBJ1-1, is NAGVMQNPRHLVRRRGQEARLRCSPMKGHSHVYWYRQLPEEGLKFMVYLQKENIIDESGMPKERFSAEFPKEGPSILRIQQVVRGDSAAYFCASSPRVDTEAFFGQGTRLTVV.

This chain joins TRBV20-1 and TRBJ2-5; D is uncertain. Germline V gives CDR1 DFQATT, CDR2 SNEGSKA (reference sequence). V lost 3 bases and J lost 5, with 10 bases in between. This CDR3 is built from 12 residues. The CDR3 is CSASRAGETQYF. In nucleotides, the CDR3 is TGCAGTGCTAGTAGAGCCGGGGAGACCCAGTACTTC.

V is TRBV18 and J is TRBJ2-3; 7 bases align to TRBD2. This CDR3 comprises 13 residues. Trimming removed 6 bases from V and 6 bases from J; junction bases left unmatched: 6. Germline lookup yields CDR1 KGHSH and CDR2 LQKENI. The CDR3 DNA is TGTGCCAGCTCCCCGACTAGCTCCGATACGCAGTATTTT. Its translation is CASSPTSSDTQYF.

The chain couples TRBV24-1 to TRBJ1-2; a weak D match, TRBD1 (5 bases). The V and J ends lost 4 bases and 2 bases respectively, with 13 bases between them. The CDR3 extends over 15 amino acids. The germline CDR1 and CDR2 sequences are KGHDR and SFDVKD. This CDR3 is CATSDPTTANYGYTF. DNA of the CDR3: TGTGCCACCAGTGACCCTACGACAGCCAACTATGGCTACACCTTC.

V is TRBV7-9 and J is TRBJ1-2; D is ambiguous. Trimming cost V 5 bases and J 4 bases, with 26 bases left between them. The germline gives CDR1 SEHNR, CDR2 FQNEAQ (reference sequence). The CDR3 has 18 residues. This CDR3 is CASSPRGSGSPSVYGYTF. The CDR3 DNA is TGTGCCAGCAGCCCCCGCGGATCGGGGTCCCCTTCTGTCTATGGCTACACCTTC.

This chain uses TRBV10-3 with TRBJ1-1, with a possible D match to TRBD1 (5 bases). This CDR3 is 15 amino acids long. From germline, CDR1 is ENHRY and CDR2 SYGVKD. V shed 10 bases and J shed 1 base, with 19 bases lying between them. CDR3 nucleotide sequence: TGTGCCACCCGACCAAGCGGAGGGACGAACACTGAAGCTTTCTTT. Translation: CATRPSGGTNTEAFF.

The gene calls are TRBV30 and TRBJ1-2; no firm D call. V lost 2 bases to trimming and J lost 4 bases, with 11 bases between them. The length of the CDR3 is 13 residues. Looked up from germline, CDR1 is GTSNPN and CDR2 is SVGIG (reference sequence). CDR3 amino acids: CAWSTRTFYGYTF. The CDR3 nucleotides read TGTGCCTGGAGTACTAGGACCTTCTATGGCTACACCTTC. Variable domain in full (rest from reference TRBV30 and TRBJ1-2): SQTIHQWPATLVQPVGSPLSLECTVEGTSNPNLYWYRQAAGRGLQLLFYSVGIGQISSEVPQNLSASRPQDRQFILSSKKLLLSDSGFYLCAWSTRTFYGYTFGSGTRLTVV.

This chain connects TRBV21-1 to TRBJ1-1; TRBD1 is the table's D call, not checked against the DNA. TRBV21-1 is shown as a pseudogene. The CDR3 extends over 15 amino acids. For the CDR3, the DNA is TGTGCCAGCAGCACCCAGGGCGGCCCCAACGCTGAAGCTTTCTTT. Protein product: CASSTQGGPNAEAFF.

This chain links TRBV4-1 with TRBJ2-5; D is unclear. With 2 bases removed from V and 7 bases from J, the gap between germline ends came to 8 bases. This CDR3 contains 12 residues. Germline assignment: CDR1 MGHRA and CDR2 YSYEKL. The CDR3 nucleotides are TGCGCCAGCAGCCAACTAACCGGGACCCAGTACTTC. Residues: CASSQLTGTQYF.

The chain uses TRBV24-1 and TRBJ2-7, with 7 bases fitting TRBD1. CDR3 length: 16 amino acids. Germline-derived CDR1 and CDR2 are KGHDR and SFDVKD. J was trimmed by 7 bases and V by 4 bases; bases with no gene match: 15. CDR3 bases: TGTGCCACCAGTGACCCGACAGGGTCCGCCTTGGGTGAGCAGTACTTC. Translating gives CATSDPTGSALGEQYF.